The rows below give T cell receptor beta chains drawn from one sample of a study of T cell responses to AZD1222 COVID-19 vaccine. TCRdb keeps only in-frame clones here, not all; method: immunoSEQ multiplex PCR. Here the sample spans 140,000 to 150,000 clones, about 90% being singletons. The sample was peripheral blood, taken 28 days after the second AZD1222 dose. The receptors were gathered from an adult who received the AZD1222 COVID-19 vaccine. Each CDR3 is given with its conserved first and last residue. Fields, in order: J gene, V gene, CDR3 protein.

j_call: TRBJ2-3
v_call: TRBV13
cdr3_aa: CASSFFDRAGESTDTQYF

j_call: TRBJ1-6
v_call: TRBV18
cdr3_aa: CASSSGDPYNSPLHF

j_call: TRBJ2-7
v_call: TRBV6-2/TRBV6-3
cdr3_aa: CASSSQGAYEQYF

j_call: TRBJ1-5
v_call: TRBV3-1/TRBV3-2
cdr3_aa: CASSQDYNQPQHF

j_call: TRBJ1-1
v_call: TRBV3-1/TRBV3-2
cdr3_aa: CASSHTGQGVTEAFF

j_call: TRBJ1-2
v_call: TRBV5-1
cdr3_aa: CASSSSGGDYGYTF

j_call: TRBJ1-4
v_call: TRBV3-1/TRBV3-2
cdr3_aa: CASSQDIQKLFF

j_call: TRBJ1-3
v_call: TRBV6-2/TRBV6-3
cdr3_aa: CASSYSTGNTIYF

j_call: TRBJ1-5
v_call: TRBV5-1
cdr3_aa: CASSPGGQGQPQHF

j_call: TRBJ1-2
v_call: TRBV18
cdr3_aa: CASSPRLGNYGYTF

j_call: TRBJ2-2
v_call: TRBV2
cdr3_aa: CARQPSGTNTGELFF

j_call: TRBJ2-5
v_call: TRBV12-3/TRBV12-4
cdr3_aa: CASRASPETQYF

j_call: TRBJ2-7
v_call: TRBV2
cdr3_aa: CAGNREGIYEQYF

j_call: TRBJ2-7
v_call: TRBV5-1
cdr3_aa: CASSLPRDSRDYEQYF

j_call: TRBJ1-6
v_call: TRBV7-2
cdr3_aa: CASSLLRGQGSPLHF

j_call: TRBJ2-7
v_call: TRBV7-8
cdr3_aa: CASSLQVRSYEQYF

j_call: TRBJ2-1
v_call: TRBV24-1
cdr3_aa: CATSVPLAGGPTNGYNEQFF

j_call: TRBJ2-3
v_call: TRBV6-2/TRBV6-3
cdr3_aa: CASSPEGGQGITQYF

j_call: TRBJ1-4
v_call: TRBV5-1
cdr3_aa: CASSLGTIEEKLFF

j_call: TRBJ2-7
v_call: TRBV19
cdr3_aa: CASSIQGSEQYF

j_call: TRBJ2-1
v_call: TRBV7-9
cdr3_aa: CASSPTPGLKNANEQFF

j_call: TRBJ1-5
v_call: TRBV27
cdr3_aa: CASSQSGRPQHF

j_call: TRBJ1-1
v_call: TRBV7-2
cdr3_aa: CASSKRQGLNVNTEAFF

j_call: TRBJ2-2
v_call: TRBV7-7
cdr3_aa: CASSLGASPNTGELFF

j_call: TRBJ1-2
v_call: TRBV19
cdr3_aa: CASSTSGTADGYTF

j_call: TRBJ1-1
v_call: TRBV9
cdr3_aa: CASSVSGLRAGRAFF

j_call: TRBJ1-5
v_call: TRBV2
cdr3_aa: CASRPGGREGQQPQHF

j_call: TRBJ1-4
v_call: TRBV5-1
cdr3_aa: CASSLNLEKLFF

j_call: TRBJ2-3
v_call: TRBV3-1/TRBV3-2
cdr3_aa: CASSRIPLAGGPTDTQYF

j_call: TRBJ2-2
v_call: TRBV2
cdr3_aa: CASRWAGDGELFF

j_call: TRBJ1-4
v_call: TRBV6-1
cdr3_aa: CASSEWGRGSEKLFF

j_call: TRBJ1-5
v_call: TRBV6-6
cdr3_aa: CASTPTGTGYQPQHF

j_call: TRBJ2-3
v_call: TRBV4-1
cdr3_aa: CASSQDRASGRVSTDTQYF

j_call: TRBJ2-5
v_call: TRBV11-3
cdr3_aa: CASSRGGETQYF

j_call: TRBJ2-1
v_call: TRBV24-1
cdr3_aa: CATSARTGYNEQFF

j_call: TRBJ2-2
v_call: TRBV9
cdr3_aa: CASTPGGRNTGELFF

j_call: TRBJ1-1
v_call: TRBV12-5
cdr3_aa: CASGLVLGQLNTEAFF

j_call: TRBJ2-5
v_call: TRBV5-1
cdr3_aa: CASSLRGLGETQYF

j_call: TRBJ2-1
v_call: TRBV20-1
cdr3_aa: CSARLDNEQFF

j_call: TRBJ2-7
v_call: TRBV3-1/TRBV3-2
cdr3_aa: CASSAIGTAYEQYF

j_call: TRBJ2-7
v_call: TRBV10-3
cdr3_aa: CAGGGNYEQYF

j_call: TRBJ2-7
v_call: TRBV14
cdr3_aa: CASSQDSYRQGSDEQYF

j_call: TRBJ2-2
v_call: TRBV27
cdr3_aa: CASSLFSGSAGELFF

j_call: TRBJ1-4
v_call: TRBV19
cdr3_aa: CASSIGAVPNEKLFF

j_call: TRBJ1-1
v_call: TRBV12-3/TRBV12-4
cdr3_aa: CASSRQGGGKAFF

j_call: TRBJ1-4
v_call: TRBV19
cdr3_aa: CASSTTGTPREKLFF

j_call: TRBJ2-1
v_call: TRBV5-1
cdr3_aa: CASSSRTLQFF

j_call: TRBJ2-7
v_call: TRBV7-9
cdr3_aa: CASTPLPGASYEQYF

j_call: TRBJ1-1
v_call: TRBV6-2/TRBV6-3
cdr3_aa: CASSRGVGGPGTEAFF

j_call: TRBJ1-1
v_call: TRBV7-9
cdr3_aa: CASSFGVGNTEAFF

j_call: TRBJ1-1
v_call: TRBV10-3
cdr3_aa: CAISISDRGTDTEAFF

j_call: TRBJ1-4
v_call: TRBV27
cdr3_aa: CASSMVWREKLFF

j_call: TRBJ1-2
v_call: TRBV18
cdr3_aa: CASSPFPGQGKGASGYTF

j_call: TRBJ2-2
v_call: TRBV27
cdr3_aa: CASSFRQAPNTGELFF